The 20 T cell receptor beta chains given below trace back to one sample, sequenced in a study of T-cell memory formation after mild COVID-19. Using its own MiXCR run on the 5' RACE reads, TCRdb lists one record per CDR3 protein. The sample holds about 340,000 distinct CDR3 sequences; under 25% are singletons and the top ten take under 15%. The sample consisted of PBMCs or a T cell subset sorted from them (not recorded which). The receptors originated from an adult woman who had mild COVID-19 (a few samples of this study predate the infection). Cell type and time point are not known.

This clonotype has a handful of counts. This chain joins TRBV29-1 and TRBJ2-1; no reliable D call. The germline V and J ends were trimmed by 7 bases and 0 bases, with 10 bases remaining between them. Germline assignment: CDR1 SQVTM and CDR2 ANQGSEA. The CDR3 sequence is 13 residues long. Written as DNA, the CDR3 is TGCAGCGCGCATCTCAGCTCCTACAATGAGCAGTTCTTC. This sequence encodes CSAHLSSYNEQFF.

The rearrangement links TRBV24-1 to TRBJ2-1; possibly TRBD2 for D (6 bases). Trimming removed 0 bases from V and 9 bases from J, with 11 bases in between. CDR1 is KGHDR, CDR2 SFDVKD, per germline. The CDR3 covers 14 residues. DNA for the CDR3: TGTGCCACCAGTGATTTGCCGGGGGTCACTGAGCAGTTCTTC. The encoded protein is CATSDLPGVTEQFF.

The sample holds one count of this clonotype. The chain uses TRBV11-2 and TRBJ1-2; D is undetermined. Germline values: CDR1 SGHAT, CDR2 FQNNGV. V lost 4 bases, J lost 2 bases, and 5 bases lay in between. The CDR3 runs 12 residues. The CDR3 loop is CASSWRNYGYTF. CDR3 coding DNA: TGTGCCAGCAGCTGGCGAAACTATGGCTACACCTTC.

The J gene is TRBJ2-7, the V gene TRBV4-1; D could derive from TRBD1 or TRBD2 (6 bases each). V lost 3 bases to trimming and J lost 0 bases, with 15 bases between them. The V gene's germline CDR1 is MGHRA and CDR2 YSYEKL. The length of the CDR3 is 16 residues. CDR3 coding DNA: TGCGCCAGCAGCCAGTCGACAGGAGGGGTCTCCTACGAGCAGTACTTC. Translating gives CASSQSTGGVSYEQYF.

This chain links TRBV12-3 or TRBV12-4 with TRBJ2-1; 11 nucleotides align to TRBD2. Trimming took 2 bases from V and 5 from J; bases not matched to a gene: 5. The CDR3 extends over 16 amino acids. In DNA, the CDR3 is TGTGCCAGCAGTTTATTTCCGGGACTAGCGGACAATGAGCAGTTCTTC. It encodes CASSLFPGLADNEQFF.

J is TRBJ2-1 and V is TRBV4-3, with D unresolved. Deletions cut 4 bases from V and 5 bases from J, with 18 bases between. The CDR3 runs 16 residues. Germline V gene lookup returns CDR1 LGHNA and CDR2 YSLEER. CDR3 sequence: CASSRLGSSDDNEQFF. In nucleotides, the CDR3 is TGCGCCAGCAGCCGACTCGGGTCTTCCGACGACAATGAGCAGTTCTTC.

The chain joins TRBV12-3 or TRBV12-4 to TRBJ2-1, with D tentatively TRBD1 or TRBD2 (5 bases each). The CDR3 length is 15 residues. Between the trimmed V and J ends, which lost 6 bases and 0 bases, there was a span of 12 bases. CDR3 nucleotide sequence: TGTGCCAGCAGACCCGGGACGAGCTCCTACAATGAGCAGTTCTTC. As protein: CASRPGTSSYNEQFF.

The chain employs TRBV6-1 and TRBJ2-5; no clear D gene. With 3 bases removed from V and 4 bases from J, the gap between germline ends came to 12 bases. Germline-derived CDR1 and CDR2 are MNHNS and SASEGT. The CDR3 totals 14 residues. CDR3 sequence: CASSDPANLETQYF. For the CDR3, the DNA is TGTGCCAGCAGTGACCCCGCCAACCTAGAGACCCAGTACTTC.

CDR3 in amino acids: CASSPGLARDTQYF. The DNA of the CDR3 is TGCGCCAGCAGCCCGGGACTAGCACGAGATACGCAGTATTTT. The chain links TRBV5-1 to TRBJ2-3; 9 positions agree with TRBD2. The CDR3 is 14 residues long. CDR1 and CDR2 (germline): SGHRS, YFSETQ. V trimming: 4 bases; J trimming: 5 bases; junction bases outside the gene matches: 5.

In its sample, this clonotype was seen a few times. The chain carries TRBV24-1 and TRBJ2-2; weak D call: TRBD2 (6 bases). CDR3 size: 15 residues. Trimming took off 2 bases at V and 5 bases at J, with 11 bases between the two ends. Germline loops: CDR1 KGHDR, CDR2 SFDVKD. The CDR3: CATSDSRGTTGELFF. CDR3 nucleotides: TGTGCCACCAGTGATTCGCGGGGAACGACCGGGGAGCTGTTTTTT.

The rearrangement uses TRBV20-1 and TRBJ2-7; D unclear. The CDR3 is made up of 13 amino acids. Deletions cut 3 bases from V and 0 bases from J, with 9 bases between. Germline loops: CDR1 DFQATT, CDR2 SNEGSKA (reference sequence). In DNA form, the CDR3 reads TGCAGTGCTAGGAAACCTAGCTCCTACGAGCAGTACTTC. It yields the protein CSARKPSSYEQYF.

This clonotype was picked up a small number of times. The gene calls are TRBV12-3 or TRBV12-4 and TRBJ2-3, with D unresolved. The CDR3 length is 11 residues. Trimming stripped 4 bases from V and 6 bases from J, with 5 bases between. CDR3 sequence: CASSYGDTQYF. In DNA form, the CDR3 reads TGTGCCAGCAGTTACGGGGATACGCAGTATTTT.

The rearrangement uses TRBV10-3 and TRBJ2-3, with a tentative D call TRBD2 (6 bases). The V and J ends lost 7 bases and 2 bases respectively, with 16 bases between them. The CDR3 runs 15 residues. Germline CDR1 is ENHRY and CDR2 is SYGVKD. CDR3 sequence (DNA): TGTGCCATCAAGGGTAGACTAGAGTTCACAGATACGCAGTATTTT. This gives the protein CAIKGRLEFTDTQYF.

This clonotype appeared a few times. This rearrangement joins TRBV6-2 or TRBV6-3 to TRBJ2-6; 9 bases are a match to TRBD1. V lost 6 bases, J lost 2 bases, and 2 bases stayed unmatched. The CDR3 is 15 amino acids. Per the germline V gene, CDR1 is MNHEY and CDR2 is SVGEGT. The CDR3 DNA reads TGTGCCAGCAGCCGGACAGGGGCTGGGGCCAACGTCCTGACTTTC. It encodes CASSRTGAGANVLTF.

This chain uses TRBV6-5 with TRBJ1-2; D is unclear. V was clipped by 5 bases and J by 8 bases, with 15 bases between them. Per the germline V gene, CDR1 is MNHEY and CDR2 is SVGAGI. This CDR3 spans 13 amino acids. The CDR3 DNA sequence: TGTGCCAGCAGTAACGCCTTGGGAGGCGGCTACACCTTC. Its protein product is CASSNALGGGYTF.

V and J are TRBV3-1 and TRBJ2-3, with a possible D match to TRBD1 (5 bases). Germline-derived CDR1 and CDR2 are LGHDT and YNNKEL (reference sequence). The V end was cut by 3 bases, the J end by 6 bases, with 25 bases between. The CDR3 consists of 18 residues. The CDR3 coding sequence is TGTGCCAGCAGCCATTACGAGATAGGGGCTCCCTACTGGGATACGCAGTATTTT. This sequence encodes CASSHYEIGAPYWDTQYF.

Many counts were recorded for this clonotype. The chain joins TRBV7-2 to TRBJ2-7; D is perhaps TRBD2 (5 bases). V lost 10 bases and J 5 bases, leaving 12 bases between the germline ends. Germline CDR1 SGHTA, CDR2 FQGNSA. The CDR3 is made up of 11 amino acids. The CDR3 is CATGVRHEQYF. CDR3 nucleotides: TGTGCCACCGGGGTCCGGCACGAGCAGTACTTC.

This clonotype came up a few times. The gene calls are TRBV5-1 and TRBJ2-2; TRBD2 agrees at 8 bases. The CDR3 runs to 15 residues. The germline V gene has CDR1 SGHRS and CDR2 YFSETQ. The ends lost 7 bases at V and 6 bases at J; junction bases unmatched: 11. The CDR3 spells CASEESGGFAGELFF. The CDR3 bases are TGCGCCAGCGAGGAAAGCGGGGGATTTGCCGGGGAGCTGTTTTTT.

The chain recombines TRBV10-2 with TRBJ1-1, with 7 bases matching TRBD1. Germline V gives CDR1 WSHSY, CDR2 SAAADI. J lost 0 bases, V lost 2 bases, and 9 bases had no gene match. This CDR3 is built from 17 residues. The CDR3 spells CASSEEGGGGLNTEAFF. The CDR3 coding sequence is TGCGCCAGCAGTGAGGAAGGAGGGGGCGGATTGAACACTGAAGCTTTCTTT.

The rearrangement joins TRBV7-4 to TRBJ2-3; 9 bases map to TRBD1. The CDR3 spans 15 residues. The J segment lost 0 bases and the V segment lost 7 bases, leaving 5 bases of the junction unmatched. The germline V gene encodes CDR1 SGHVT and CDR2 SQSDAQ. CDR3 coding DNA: TGTGCCAGCACCGCCGGGACAGGGAGCACAGATACGCAGTATTTT. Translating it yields CASTAGTGSTDTQYF.